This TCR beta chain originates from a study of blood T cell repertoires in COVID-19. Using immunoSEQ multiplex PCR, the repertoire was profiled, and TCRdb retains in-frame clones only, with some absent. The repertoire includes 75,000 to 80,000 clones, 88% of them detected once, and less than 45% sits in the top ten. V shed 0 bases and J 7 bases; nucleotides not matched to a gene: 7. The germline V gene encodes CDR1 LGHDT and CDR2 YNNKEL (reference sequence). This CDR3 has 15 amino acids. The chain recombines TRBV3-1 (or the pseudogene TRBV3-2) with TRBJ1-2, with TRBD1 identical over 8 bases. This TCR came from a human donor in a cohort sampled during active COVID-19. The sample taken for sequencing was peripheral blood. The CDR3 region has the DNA TGTGCCAGCAGCCAAGAGTGGACAGGGTCAGGTGGCTACACCTTC. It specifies CASSQEWTGSGGYTF.